This TCR beta chain stems from a study of blood T cell repertoires in COVID-19. About the research overall: Researchers got acute and convalescent COVID-19 samples from the United States, Italy and Spain.

Only a few counts were recorded for this clone. Enrollment of patients from Seattle took place during active infection, with longitudinal follow-up. The CDR3 spans 13 residues. Germline loops: CDR1 MGHDK, CDR2 SYGVNS. Trimming took 6 bases from V and 0 from J, leaving 6 bases between them. Method: immunoSEQ multiplex PCR; TCRdb's copy keeps in-frame clones and lacks some. This table has some 350,000 clones, 80% to 90% appearing once. The chain joins TRBV25-1 to TRBJ1-3; D unclear. This clonotype originated in a woman aged 45-65 years with COVID-19, enrolled during active disease. The sequencing input was peripheral blood. The chain's CDR3 is CASRRDSGNTIYF. The CDR3 bases are TGTGCCAGCAGGAGGGACTCTGGAAACACCATATATTTT.